Given below is one TCR beta chain in context. The PCR contained 60 Vbeta and 13 Jbeta primers. Clones were sequenced by immunoSEQ multiplex PCR, and TCRdb holds only the in-frame ones, with some missing. The table has 35,000 to 45,000 clones, around 50% seen once. V dropped 2 bases and J dropped 5; count of bases not matched to a gene: 6. CDR3 size: 15 residues. The germline gives CDR1 SNHLY, CDR2 FYNNEI. This sample stems from a study of cytomegalovirus exposure and HLA in healthy donors. The receptor was isolated from a woman between 35 and 50 years old in good health and CMV-seropositive. Sequencing was carried out using PBMCs. J is TRBJ1-2 and V is TRBV2; 9 nucleotides line up with TRBD1. The CDR3 here is CASSESWTGEYGYTF. The CDR3 nucleotides are TGTGCCAGCAGTGAAAGTTGGACAGGGGAGTATGGCTACACCTTC. The entire variable domain, with the rest obtained from reference TRBV2 and TRBJ1-2, is as follows: EPEVTQTPSHQVTQMGQEVILRCVPISNHLYFYWYRQILGQKVEFLVSFYNNEISEKSEIFDDQFSVERPDGSNFTLKIRSTKLEDSAMYFCASSESWTGEYGYTFGSGTRLTVV.